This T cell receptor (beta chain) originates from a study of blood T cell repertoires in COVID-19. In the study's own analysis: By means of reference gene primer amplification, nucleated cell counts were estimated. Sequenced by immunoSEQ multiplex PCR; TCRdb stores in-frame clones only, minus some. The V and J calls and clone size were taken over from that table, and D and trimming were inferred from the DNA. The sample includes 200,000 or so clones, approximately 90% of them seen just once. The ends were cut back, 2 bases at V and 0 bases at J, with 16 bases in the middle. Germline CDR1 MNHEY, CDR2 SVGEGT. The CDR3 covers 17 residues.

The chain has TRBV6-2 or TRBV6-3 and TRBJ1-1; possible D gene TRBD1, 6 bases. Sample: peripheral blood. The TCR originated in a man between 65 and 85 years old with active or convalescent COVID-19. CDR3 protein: CASSYAHRVRVNTEAFF. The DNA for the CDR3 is TGTGCCAGCAGTTACGCCCACAGGGTAAGGGTGAACACTGAAGCTTTCTTT.